This note documents a single T cell receptor (beta chain) sequence. This clonotype was counted many times. Its specific antigen is unknown. One junction end disagrees with the germline gene, perhaps due to a read error. The study was a case-control design nested within a healthcare worker cohort in London, UK, with weekly nasopharyngeal swab PCR tests and blood sampling. Between 23 and 31 March 2020, the week of the UK lockdown, healthcare workers were enrolled and then followed up weekly for as long as 16 weeks. The sample is drawn from a study of early T cells in non-severe SARS-CoV-2 infection (dated by TCRdb to the early 2020s). Study-wide context: Bulk RNA from unsorted whole blood was used for TCR sequencing, so alpha and beta chains could not be paired.

Findings and caveats that apply to the study as a whole: VDJdb matching was skewed toward anti-spike CD8 responses, so virus-specific expansions were likely underestimated and private and CD4 specificities were missed.

The protocol used for the library was 5' RACE. Sequencing instrument: NextSeq 500. Unique molecular identifiers were attached to individual cDNA molecules in the TCR library protocol so that sequencing error and PCR bias could be corrected. Sequencing covered both TCR alpha and beta chains, and within each sample the abundances of alpha and beta sequences were tightly co-correlated. Per the source publication's procedure: Decombinator V4 was used to annotate TCR sequences for V gene, J gene and CDR3. Expanded TCRs were defined as changing significantly between any two time points under a Poisson model with p below 0.0001. TCR abundances were normalised to the total number of TCRs sequenced in each sample and reported as counts per million. VDJdb, accessed on 1 November 2021, was searched for TCRs annotated for CMV, EBV and SARS-CoV-2, and TCRs annotated for more than one antigen were excluded. The raw public data were reprocessed by TCRdb itself: fastp quality trimming at Q25, MiXCR clonotype calling, in-frame beta chains only. Every entry covers one CDR3 protein and lists the most common genes and DNA from its rows. The V and J calls were not made by the authors but by TCRdb's processing. A total of tens of thousands of distinct CDR3 sequences appear in this sample, 13% to 15% of them only once. The ten biggest clones cover 5% to 7% of the sample.

This TCR was recovered from an adult who was a healthcare worker with PCR-confirmed SARS-CoV-2 infection or an uninfected control (not recorded which). Sequenced input: whole blood.

The nucleotide sequence is TGTGCTAGCAGCCCCGGACAGGGGGGCTACGAGCAGTACTTC. This codes for CASSPGQGGYEQYF. The V gene is TRBV7-7 and the J gene is TRBJ2-7; 10 bases in the middle match TRBD1. CDR1 and CDR2, per the germline V gene (reference sequence), are SSHAT and FNYEAQ. Spanning cysteine to phenylalanine, the CDR3 consists of 14 amino acids. This entry keeps only the CDR3 DNA: 42 bases, framed from base 1. The entire variable domain, with the stretches around the CDR3 drawn from the reference TRBV7-7 and TRBJ2-7 proteins, is GAGVSQSPRYKVTKRGQDVTLRCDPISSHATLYWYQQALGQGPEFLTYFNYEAQPDKSGLPSDRFSAERPEGSISTLTIQRTEQRDSAMYRCASSPGQGGYEQYFGPGTRLTVT.